One and the same sample provided the 29 T cell receptor beta chains below, sequenced in a study of blood T cell repertoires in COVID-19. The data were produced by immunoSEQ multiplex PCR, yet TCRdb's version contains in-frame clones alone and is incomplete. The repertoire holds 50,000 to 70,000 clones, with around 85% as singletons. What was sequenced was peripheral blood. Every receptor here comes from a woman aged 65 to 85 with active COVID-19.

This rearrangement joins TRBV2 to TRBJ1-2; TRBD1 matches at 10 bases. Germline V gene data show CDR1 as SNHLY and CDR2 as FYNNEI. This CDR3 has 16 residues. V lost 4 bases to trimming and J lost 6 bases; unmatched junction nucleotides: 11. The CDR3: CASSGPGQGVKNGYTF. The DNA of the CDR3 is TGTGCCAGCAGTGGGCCCGGACAGGGGGTTAAGAATGGCTACACCTTC. The full variable domain, rest sourced from reference TRBV2 and TRBJ1-2, is EPEVTQTPSHQVTQMGQEVILRCVPISNHLYFYWYRQILGQKVEFLVSFYNNEISEKSEIFDDQFSVERPDGSNFTLKIRSTKLEDSAMYFCASSGPGQGVKNGYTFGSGTRLTVV.

The chain has TRBV6-5 and TRBJ2-7, with TRBD2 matching 10 bases. The V gene's germline CDR1 is MNHEY and CDR2 SVGAGI. V lost 6 bases to trimming and J lost 4 bases; unmatched junction nucleotides: 9. The CDR3 is 15 residues long. CDR3 protein: CASRPGLAAPYEQYF. The CDR3 bases are TGTGCCAGCAGGCCCGGACTAGCGGCCCCTTACGAGCAGTACTTC.

V gene TRBV11-3 combines with J gene TRBJ2-1; the match to TRBD2 covers 14 bases. Trimming removed 0 bases from V and 4 bases from J; junction bases left unmatched: 2. CDR3 length: 17 residues. Germline V gene sequence: CDR1 SGHNT, CDR2 YENEEA. For the CDR3, the DNA is TGTGCCAGCAGCTTAGAAGGGACTAGCGGGGGTTACAATGAGCAGTTCTTC. Residues: CASSLEGTSGGYNEQFF.

The genes are TRBV27 and TRBJ2-1, with 10 bases that match TRBD2. V lost 2 bases and J lost 7; bases outside the gene matches: 17. Germline assignment: CDR1 MNHEY and CDR2 SMNVEV (reference sequence). The CDR3 contains 19 residues. In DNA, the CDR3 is TGTGCCAGCAGTTTAAGGGACCCCCAGCGGGAGGGACGGAAAAATGAGCAGTTCTTC. It translates to CASSLRDPQREGRKNEQFF.

The gene calls are TRBV4-1 and TRBJ1-5; D not certain. The CDR3 covers 16 residues. Germline assignment: CDR1 MGHRA and CDR2 YSYEKL. Trimming shortened V by 2 bases and J by 4 bases, and 15 bases separated the two germline ends. CDR3 amino acids: CASSQLLSVTNQPQHF. CDR3 coding DNA: TGCGCCAGCAGCCAACTACTGTCCGTGACAAATCAGCCCCAGCATTTT.

The rearrangement uses TRBV7-9 and TRBJ1-6; D is ambiguous. The V and J ends lost 5 bases and 15 bases respectively, with 17 bases between them. This CDR3 region has 13 residues. Germline CDR1 is SEHNR and CDR2 is FQNEAQ (reference sequence). CDR3 DNA sequence: TGTGCCAGCAGCCCGCCCCGGGCGGGGATCCTCCACTTT. Its protein is CASSPPRAGILHF.

V and J are TRBV5-1 and TRBJ1-1; 7 nucleotides match TRBD1. The CDR3 loop spans 16 amino acids. J was trimmed by 0 bases and V by 5 bases; bases with no gene match: 10. Germline V gene lookup returns CDR1 SGHRS and CDR2 YFSETQ. This CDR3 reads CASSGRQGPMNTEAFF. In DNA, the CDR3 is TGCGCCAGCAGTGGAAGACAGGGACCCATGAACACTGAAGCTTTCTTT.

The V gene is TRBV5-1, the J gene TRBJ1-3; 7 bases line up with TRBD1. Germline lookup yields CDR1 SGHRS and CDR2 YFSETQ. The V segment lost 5 bases and the J segment 0 bases; nucleotides outside the gene matches: 11. This CDR3 has 17 amino acids. This CDR3 is CASSDPGQYVSGNTIYF. Here the CDR3 DNA reads TGCGCCAGCAGTGACCCGGGACAGTACGTCTCTGGAAACACCATATATTTT.

The gene calls are TRBV11-2 and TRBJ2-5, with D perhaps TRBD1 (6 bases). V lost 0 bases and J 2 bases, leaving 10 bases between the germline ends. The CDR3 spans 15 residues. The germline V gene encodes CDR1 SGHAT and CDR2 FQNNGV. The CDR3 DNA reads TGTGCCAGCAGCTTAGAAGGTCAGGGGCAAGAGACCCAGTACTTC. Its translation is CASSLEGQGQETQYF.

V and J are TRBV28 and TRBJ1-2; 9 nucleotides align to TRBD1. V was pared by 4 bases and J by 7 bases, with 7 bases of the junction left unmatched. Germline V gives CDR1 MDHEN, CDR2 SYDVKM. The CDR3 covers 14 residues. CDR3 bases: TGTGCCAGCAGTTCCGGGACAGGGTTAGTTGGCTACACCTTC. It specifies CASSSGTGLVGYTF.

This chain uses TRBV2 with TRBJ2-1; 9 bases are a match to TRBD2. V lost 6 bases, J lost 3 bases, and 9 bases stayed unmatched. Germline lookup yields CDR1 SNHLY and CDR2 FYNNEI. This CDR3 comprises 16 residues. CDR3 sequence reads: CASSRVAGVFYNEQFF. In DNA, the CDR3 is TGTGCCAGCAGCCGGGTAGCGGGGGTGTTCTACAATGAGCAGTTCTTC.

The V and J genes are TRBV11-1 and TRBJ1-1; D ambiguous. The CDR3 loop spans 13 amino acids. Germline V gives CDR1 SGHAT, CDR2 FQDESV (reference sequence). The germline V and J ends were trimmed by 7 bases and 4 bases, with 13 bases remaining between them. DNA for the CDR3: TGTGCCAGCACCCCTCCGGGATTCACTGAAGCTTTCTTT. Translating it yields CASTPPGFTEAFF.

On this clone: At the DNA level, this CDR3 is encoded by other sequences in the same sample as well. This chain uses TRBV7-3 with TRBJ2-3; D possibly corresponds to TRBD1 (6 bases). CDR3 length: 16 residues. V was shortened by 4 bases and J by 0 bases, with 14 bases between the two germline ends. The germline V gene has CDR1 SGHTA and CDR2 FQGTGA. The CDR3 sequence: CASSSTGTTSTDTQYF. CDR3 bases: TGTGCCAGCAGCTCCACAGGGACCACTAGCACAGATACGCAGTATTTT.

V usage is TRBV30 and J usage is TRBJ1-1, with D possibly matching TRBD1 (6 bases). Trimming cost V 7 bases and J 3 bases, with 9 bases left between them. The CDR3 sequence is 11 residues long. Germline V gene lookup returns CDR1 GTSNPN and CDR2 SVGIG (reference sequence). The CDR3 region has the DNA TGTGCCTTCAGGGGTGACACTGAAGCTTTCTTT. Encoded protein: CAFRGDTEAFF. The full variable domain, with the rest looked up from reference TRBV30 and TRBJ1-1, is SQTIHQWPATLVQPVGSPLSLECTVEGTSNPNLYWYRQAAGRGLQLLFYSVGIGQISSEVPQNLSASRPQDRQFILSSKKLLLSDSGFYLCAFRGDTEAFFGQGTRLTVV.

This clone was detected only a few times. The V and J genes are TRBV6-5 and TRBJ2-7, with TRBD1 matching over 7 bases. The J segment lost 4 bases and the V segment lost 6 bases, leaving 12 bases of the junction unmatched. Germline V lookup: CDR1 MNHEY, CDR2 SVGAGI. This CDR3 region has 15 residues. CDR3 nucleotides: TGTGCCAGCAGCCGGGACAGAGGGTTGAATTACGAGCAGTACTTC. The encoded protein is CASSRDRGLNYEQYF.

This chain joins TRBV2 and TRBJ2-5, with 7 bases lining up with TRBD2. Germline V gene data show CDR1 as SNHLY and CDR2 as FYNNEI. The CDR3 extends over 14 amino acids. V lost 4 bases and J lost 4; bases outside the gene matches: 6. In nucleotides, the CDR3 is TGTGCCAGCAGTGTGGGGGGAGGGGTAGAGACCCAGTACTTC. Translation gives CASSVGGGVETQYF. The full variable domain, with the rest looked up from reference TRBV2 and TRBJ2-5, is EPEVTQTPSHQVTQMGQEVILRCVPISNHLYFYWYRQILGQKVEFLVSFYNNEISEKSEIFDDQFSVERPDGSNFTLKIRSTKLEDSAMYFCASSVGGGVETQYFGPGTRLLVL.

The CDR3 region is CASSRDRAPAYEQYF. The CDR3 nucleotides read TGTGCCAGCAGCCGGGACAGGGCCCCAGCCTACGAGCAGTACTTC. V and J are TRBV5-4 and TRBJ2-7, with 9 bases aligning to TRBD1. The V gene end was trimmed by 4 bases and the J gene end by 2 bases; junction bases not matched to a gene: 7. Germline CDR1 is SGHNT and CDR2 is YYREEE (reference sequence). This CDR3 has 15 residues. The complete variable domain, with remaining parts taken from reference TRBV5-4 and TRBJ2-7, reads ETGVTQSPTHLIKTRGQQVTLRCSSQSGHNTVSWYQQALGQGPQFIFQYYREEENGRGNFPPRFSGLQFPNYSSELNVNALELDDSALYLCASSRDRAPAYEQYFGPGTRLTVT.

The chain recombines TRBV30 with TRBJ1-1; the match to TRBD1 covers 9 bases. Germline CDR1 and CDR2: GTSNPN and SVGIG (reference sequence). After removal of 4 bases from V and 8 bases from J, the junction contained 11 bases not matched to a gene. CDR3 size: 14 residues. CDR3 sequence (DNA): TGTGCCTGGACTCAAACAGGGGGCTTGCGGGAAGCTTTCTTT. It is translated as CAWTQTGGLREAFF. The full variable domain, its missing parts supplied by reference TRBV30 and TRBJ1-1, is SQTIHQWPATLVQPVGSPLSLECTVEGTSNPNLYWYRQAAGRGLQLLFYSVGIGQISSEVPQNLSASRPQDRQFILSSKKLLLSDSGFYLCAWTQTGGLREAFFGQGTRLTVV.

J is TRBJ2-4 and V is TRBV20-1; D call uncertain. V lost 6 bases and J lost 0, with 18 bases in between. The CDR3 has 16 amino acids. The germline CDR1 and CDR2 sequences are DFQATT and SNEGSKA (reference sequence). CDR3 sequence reads: CSASKSGSRAKNIQYF. For the CDR3, the DNA is TGCAGTGCCAGTAAGTCAGGCTCCCGAGCCAAAAACATTCAGTACTTC.

V and J are TRBV7-9 and TRBJ2-7; perhaps TRBD1 as D (6 bases). Germline CDR1 SEHNR, CDR2 FQNEAQ (reference sequence). V lost 4 bases to trimming and J lost 5 bases, with 15 bases between them. The CDR3 runs to 14 residues. CDR3: CASSSVRGVNEQYF. The CDR3 nucleotides are TGTGCCAGCAGCTCCGTCAGGGGAGTCAACGAGCAGTACTTC.

The rearrangement uses TRBV5-8 and TRBJ2-7; 15 bases line up with TRBD2. Germline-derived CDR1 and CDR2 are SGHTS and YDEGEE. CDR3 length: 15 residues. With 3 bases clipped from V and 6 bases from J, the junction kept 4 bases outside the gene matches. The chain's CDR3 is CASSSRTSGRVEQYF. As DNA, the CDR3 is TGTGCCAGCAGCTCCCGGACTAGCGGGAGGGTCGAGCAGTACTTC.

The J gene is TRBJ1-1, the V gene TRBV24-1; TRBD1 matches 11 bases. The CDR3 has 14 residues. J lost 4 bases, V lost 5 bases, and 2 bases had no gene match. Germline V lookup: CDR1 KGHDR, CDR2 SFDVKD. Written as DNA, the CDR3 is TGTGCCACCAGTGCGGGACAGGGGGGCACTGAAGCTTTCTTT. Its translation is CATSAGQGGTEAFF.

As to this clone: Different DNA sequences within this sample yield the same CDR3. The CDR3 here is CASSLELAGDYEQYF. CDR3 in DNA: TGCGCCAGCAGCTTGGAACTAGCGGGAGACTACGAGCAGTACTTC. The chain employs TRBV5-1 and TRBJ2-7; TRBD2 aligns across 11 bases. CDR3 length: 15 residues. V lost 0 bases to trimming and J lost 3 bases; unmatched junction nucleotides: 2. CDR1 and CDR2 (germline): SGHRS, YFSETQ.

A single count supports this clone. This chain uses TRBV19 with TRBJ2-7, with TRBD2 as a possible D gene (6 bases). The CDR3 totals 12 residues. Germline V lookup: CDR1 LNHDA, CDR2 SQIVND (reference sequence). V was trimmed by 9 bases and J by 3 bases, leaving 12 bases between them. The CDR3 loop reads CASRDSNYEQYF. CDR3 in DNA: TGTGCCAGCCGGGACTCAAACTACGAGCAGTACTTC.

This sequence joins TRBV30 and TRBJ1-1, with 8 nucleotides matching TRBD1. Germline V gene data show CDR1 as GTSNPN and CDR2 as SVGIG (reference sequence). The CDR3 is 15 residues long. With V trimmed by 3 bases and J by 5 bases, 11 bases remained unmatched. The CDR3 DNA follows: TGTGCCTGGAGCCATGGACAGGGTTTGGGAACTGAAGCTTTCTTT. Translating gives CAWSHGQGLGTEAFF. Supplemented by reference TRBV30 and TRBJ1-1, the full variable domain reads SQTIHQWPATLVQPVGSPLSLECTVEGTSNPNLYWYRQAAGRGLQLLFYSVGIGQISSEVPQNLSASRPQDRQFILSSKKLLLSDSGFYLCAWSHGQGLGTEAFFGQGTRLTVV.

The chain links TRBV27 to TRBJ2-1; TRBD2 agrees at 14 bases. Germline-derived CDR1 and CDR2 are MNHEY and SMNVEV (reference sequence). The CDR3 is 15 amino acids. With 3 bases clipped from V and 7 bases from J, the junction kept 2 bases outside the gene matches. The CDR3 loop is CASSFGTSGRNEQFF. The DNA of the CDR3 is TGTGCCAGCAGTTTTGGGACTAGCGGGAGAAATGAGCAGTTCTTC.

This chain's CDR3 is CASSYSGTAVDGYTF. CDR3 DNA: TGTGCCAGCAGTTATTCCGGGACAGCGGTCGATGGCTACACCTTC. The rearrangement joins TRBV6-5 to TRBJ1-2; 7 bases match TRBD1. This CDR3 is built from 15 residues. Germline values: CDR1 MNHEY, CDR2 SVGAGI. Trimming removed 3 bases from V and 6 bases from J; junction bases left unmatched: 10.

The J gene is TRBJ1-2, the V gene TRBV19; D is ambiguous. This CDR3 comprises 15 residues. Germline V gene lookup returns CDR1 LNHDA and CDR2 SQIVND (reference sequence). Trimming took off 3 bases at V and 0 bases at J, with 11 bases between the two ends. The CDR3 loop reads CASSMELRANYGYTF. CDR3 DNA: TGTGCCAGTAGTATGGAGTTGCGCGCTAACTATGGCTACACCTTC.

V usage is TRBV19 and J usage is TRBJ1-5; D ambiguous. This CDR3 region has 15 residues. Trimming took off 4 bases at V and 4 bases at J, with 14 bases between the two ends. The germline CDR1 and CDR2 sequences are LNHDA and SQIVND (reference sequence). CDR3 DNA sequence: TGTGCCAGTAGTACGTCCGGGATGGGGAATCAGCCCCAGCATTTT. Its protein is CASSTSGMGNQPQHF.